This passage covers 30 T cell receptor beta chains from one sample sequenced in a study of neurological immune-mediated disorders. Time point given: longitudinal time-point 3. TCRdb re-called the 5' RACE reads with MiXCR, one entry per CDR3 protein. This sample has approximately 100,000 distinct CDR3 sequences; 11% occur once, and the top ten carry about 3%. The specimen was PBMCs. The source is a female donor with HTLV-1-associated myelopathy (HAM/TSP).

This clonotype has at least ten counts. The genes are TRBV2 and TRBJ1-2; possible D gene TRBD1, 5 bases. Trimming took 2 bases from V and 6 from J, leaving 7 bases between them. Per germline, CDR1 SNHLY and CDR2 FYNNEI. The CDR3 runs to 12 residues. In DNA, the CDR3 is TGTGCCAGCAGTGAACTGGGGGATGGCTACACCTTC. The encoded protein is CASSELGDGYTF.

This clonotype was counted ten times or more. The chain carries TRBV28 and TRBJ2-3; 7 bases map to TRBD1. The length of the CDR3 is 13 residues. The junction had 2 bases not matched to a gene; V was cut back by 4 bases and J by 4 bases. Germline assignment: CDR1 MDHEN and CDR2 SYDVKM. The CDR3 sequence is CASSYRGADTQYF. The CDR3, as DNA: TGTGCCAGCAGTTACAGGGGAGCAGATACGCAGTATTTT.

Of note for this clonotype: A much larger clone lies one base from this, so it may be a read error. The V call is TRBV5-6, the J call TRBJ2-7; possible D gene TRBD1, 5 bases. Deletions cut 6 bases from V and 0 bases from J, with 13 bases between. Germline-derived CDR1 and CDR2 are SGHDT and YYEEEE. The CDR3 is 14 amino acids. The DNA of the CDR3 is TGTGCCAGCAACTTCAGACAGCGCTCCTACGAGCAGTACTTC. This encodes CASNFRQRSYEQYF.

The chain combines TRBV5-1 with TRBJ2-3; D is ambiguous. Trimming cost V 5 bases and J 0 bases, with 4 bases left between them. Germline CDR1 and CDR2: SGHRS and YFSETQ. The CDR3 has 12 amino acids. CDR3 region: CASRSSTDTQYF. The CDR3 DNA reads TGCGCCAGCAGGTCTAGCACAGATACGCAGTATTTT.

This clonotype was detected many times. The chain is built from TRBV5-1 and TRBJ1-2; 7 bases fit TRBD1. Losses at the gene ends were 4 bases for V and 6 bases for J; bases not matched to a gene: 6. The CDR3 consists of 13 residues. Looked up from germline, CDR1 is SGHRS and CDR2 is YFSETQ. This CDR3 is CASSPTGIDGYTF. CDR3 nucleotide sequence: TGCGCCAGCAGCCCGACAGGGATCGATGGCTACACCTTC. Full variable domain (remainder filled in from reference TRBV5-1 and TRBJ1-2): KAGVTQTPRYLIKTRGQQVTLSCSPISGHRSVSWYQQTPGQGLQFLFEYFSETQRNKGNFPGRFSGRQFSNSRSEMNVSTLELGDSALYLCASSPTGIDGYTFGSGTRLTVV.

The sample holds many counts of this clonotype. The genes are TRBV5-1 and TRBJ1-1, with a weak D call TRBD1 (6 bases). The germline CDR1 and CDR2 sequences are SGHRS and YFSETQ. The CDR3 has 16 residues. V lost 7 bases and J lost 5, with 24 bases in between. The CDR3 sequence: CASEPLRGRSGTEAFF. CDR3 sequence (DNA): TGCGCCAGCGAACCCCTCAGGGGAAGATCGGGAACTGAAGCTTTCTTT.

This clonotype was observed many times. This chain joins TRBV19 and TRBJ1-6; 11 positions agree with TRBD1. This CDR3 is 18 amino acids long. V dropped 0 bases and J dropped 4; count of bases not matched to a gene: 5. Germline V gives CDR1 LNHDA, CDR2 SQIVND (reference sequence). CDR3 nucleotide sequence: TGTGCCAGTAGTATAGAAAAAGGGACAGGGGGTTATAATTCACCCCTCCACTTT. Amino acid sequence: CASSIEKGTGGYNSPLHF.

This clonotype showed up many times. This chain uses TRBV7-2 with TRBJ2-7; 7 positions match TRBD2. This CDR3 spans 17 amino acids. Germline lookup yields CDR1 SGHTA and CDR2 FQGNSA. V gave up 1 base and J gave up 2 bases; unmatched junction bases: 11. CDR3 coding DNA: TGTGCCAGCAGCTTAGGAGATTCTAGCGGAGGCCCCTACGAGCAGTACTTC. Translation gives CASSLGDSSGGPYEQYF.

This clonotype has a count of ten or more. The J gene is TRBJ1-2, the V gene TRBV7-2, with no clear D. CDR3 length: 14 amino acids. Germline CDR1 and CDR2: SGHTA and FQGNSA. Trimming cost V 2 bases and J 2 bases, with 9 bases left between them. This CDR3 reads CASSLRQENYGYTF. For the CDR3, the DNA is TGTGCCAGCAGCTTACGGCAGGAGAACTATGGCTACACCTTC.

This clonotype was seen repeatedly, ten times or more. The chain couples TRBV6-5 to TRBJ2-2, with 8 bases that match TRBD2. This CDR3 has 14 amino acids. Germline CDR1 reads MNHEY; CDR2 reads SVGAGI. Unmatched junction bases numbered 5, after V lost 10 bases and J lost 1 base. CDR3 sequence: CATREGMNTGELFF. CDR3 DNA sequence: TGTGCCACACGGGAGGGGATGAACACCGGGGAGCTGTTTTTT.

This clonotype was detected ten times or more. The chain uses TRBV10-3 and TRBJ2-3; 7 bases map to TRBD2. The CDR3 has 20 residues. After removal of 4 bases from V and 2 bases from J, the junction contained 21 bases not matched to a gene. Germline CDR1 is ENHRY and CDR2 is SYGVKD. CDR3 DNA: TGTGCCATCAGTGCTTTCAGCCTTCTCTCAGCGGGGATGCTCACAGATACGCAGTATTTT. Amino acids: CAISAFSLLSAGMLTDTQYF.

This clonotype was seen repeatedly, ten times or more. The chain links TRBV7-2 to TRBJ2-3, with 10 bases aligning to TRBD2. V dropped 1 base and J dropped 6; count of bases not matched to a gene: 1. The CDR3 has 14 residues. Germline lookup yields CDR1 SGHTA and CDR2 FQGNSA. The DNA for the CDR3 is TGTGCCAGCAGCTTAGTTAGCGGGAGGGATACGCAGTATTTT. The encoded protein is CASSLVSGRDTQYF.

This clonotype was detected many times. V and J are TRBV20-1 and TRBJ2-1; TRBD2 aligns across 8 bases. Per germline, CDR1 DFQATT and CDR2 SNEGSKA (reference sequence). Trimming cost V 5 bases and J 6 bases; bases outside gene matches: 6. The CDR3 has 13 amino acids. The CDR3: CSAGRGGTNEQFF. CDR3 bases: TGCAGTGCTGGACGGGGGGGAACCAATGAGCAGTTCTTC.

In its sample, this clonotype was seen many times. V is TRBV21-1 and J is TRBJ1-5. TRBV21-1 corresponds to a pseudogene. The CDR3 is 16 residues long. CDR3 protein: CASSKVLEGYNQPQHF. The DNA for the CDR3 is TGTGCCAGCAGCAAAGTATTAGAAGGGTACAATCAGCCCCAGCATTTT.

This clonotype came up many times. The CDR3 sequence is CASSSWDRGPEQYF. CDR3 nucleotides: TGTGCCAGCAGTTCCTGGGACAGGGGGCCCGAGCAGTACTTC. This chain uses TRBV28 with TRBJ2-7; the match to TRBD1 covers 12 bases. Germline values: CDR1 MDHEN, CDR2 SYDVKM. J was trimmed by 6 bases and V by 4 bases; bases with no gene match: 4. The CDR3 covers 14 residues.

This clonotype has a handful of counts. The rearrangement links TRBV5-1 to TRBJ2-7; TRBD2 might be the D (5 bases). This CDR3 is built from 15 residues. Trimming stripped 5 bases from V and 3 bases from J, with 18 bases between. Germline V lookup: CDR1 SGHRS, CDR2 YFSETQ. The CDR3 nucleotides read TGCGCCAGCAGTCGCGTCTCCGGGATCAACTACGAGCAGTACTTC. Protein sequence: CASSRVSGINYEQYF.

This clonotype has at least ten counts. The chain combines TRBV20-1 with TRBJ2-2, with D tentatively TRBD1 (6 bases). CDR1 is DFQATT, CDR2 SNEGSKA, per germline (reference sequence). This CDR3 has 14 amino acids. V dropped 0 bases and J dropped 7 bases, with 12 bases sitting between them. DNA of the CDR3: TGCAGTGCTAGAGATACTGAGGGGGTCGGGGAGCTGTTTTTT. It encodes CSARDTEGVGELFF.

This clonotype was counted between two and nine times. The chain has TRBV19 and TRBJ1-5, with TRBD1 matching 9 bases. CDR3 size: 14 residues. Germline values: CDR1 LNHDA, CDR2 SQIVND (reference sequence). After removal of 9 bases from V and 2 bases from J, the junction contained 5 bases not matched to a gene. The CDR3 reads CARPWTGGNQPQHF. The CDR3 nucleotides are TGTGCCAGGCCTTGGACAGGGGGCAATCAGCCCCAGCATTTT. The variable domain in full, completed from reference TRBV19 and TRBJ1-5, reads DGGITQSPKYLFRKEGQNVTLSCEQNLNHDAMYWYRQDPGQGLRLIYYSQIVNDFQKGDIAEGYSVSREKKESFPLTVTSAQKNPTAFYLCARPWTGGNQPQHFGDGTRLSIL.

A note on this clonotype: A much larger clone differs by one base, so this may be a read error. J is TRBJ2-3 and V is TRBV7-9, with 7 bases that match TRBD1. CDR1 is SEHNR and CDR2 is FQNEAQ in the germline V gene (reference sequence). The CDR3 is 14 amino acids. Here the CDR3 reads CDSSPPTGIDTQYF. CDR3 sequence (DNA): TGTGACAGCAGCCCCCCGACAGGGATAGATACGCAGTATTTT.

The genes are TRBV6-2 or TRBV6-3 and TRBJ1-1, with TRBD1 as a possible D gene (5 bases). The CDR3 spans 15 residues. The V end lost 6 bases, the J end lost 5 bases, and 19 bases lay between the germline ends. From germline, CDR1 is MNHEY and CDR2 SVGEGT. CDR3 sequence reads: CASRPYQGARTEAFF. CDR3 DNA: TGTGCCAGCAGGCCTTATCAAGGGGCACGGACTGAAGCTTTCTTT.

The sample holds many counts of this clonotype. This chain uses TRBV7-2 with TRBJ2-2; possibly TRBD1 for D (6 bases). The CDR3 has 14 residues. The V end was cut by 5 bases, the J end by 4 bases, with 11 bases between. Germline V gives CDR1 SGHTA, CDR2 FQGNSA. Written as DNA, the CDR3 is TGTGCCAGCAGCAACCGGGACACCACCGGGGAGCTGTTTTTT. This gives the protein CASSNRDTTGELFF. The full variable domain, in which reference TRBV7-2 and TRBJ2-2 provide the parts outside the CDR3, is GAGVSQSPSNKVTEKGKDVELRCDPISGHTALYWYRQSLGQGLEFLIYFQGNSAPDKSGLPSDRFSAERTGGSVSTLTIQRTQQEDSAVYLCASSNRDTTGELFFGEGSRLTVL.

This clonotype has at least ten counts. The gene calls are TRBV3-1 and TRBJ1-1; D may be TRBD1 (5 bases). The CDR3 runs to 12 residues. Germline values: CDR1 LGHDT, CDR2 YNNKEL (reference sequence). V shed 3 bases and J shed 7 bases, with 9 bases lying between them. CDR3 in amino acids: CASSHQGGEAFF. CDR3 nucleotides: TGTGCCAGCAGCCACCAGGGAGGTGAAGCTTTCTTT.

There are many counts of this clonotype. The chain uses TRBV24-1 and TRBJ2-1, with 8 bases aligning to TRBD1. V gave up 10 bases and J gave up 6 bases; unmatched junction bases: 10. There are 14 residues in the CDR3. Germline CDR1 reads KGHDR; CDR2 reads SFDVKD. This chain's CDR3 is CATSDRAKVNEQFF. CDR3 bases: TGTGCCACGTCGGACAGGGCGAAAGTCAATGAGCAGTTCTTC.

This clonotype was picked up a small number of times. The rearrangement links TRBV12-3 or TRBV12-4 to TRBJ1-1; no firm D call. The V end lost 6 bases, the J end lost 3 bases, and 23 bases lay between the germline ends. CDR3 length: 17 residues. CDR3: CASRRPNDGIEYTEAFF. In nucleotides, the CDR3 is TGTGCCAGCAGACGACCAAACGACGGGATAGAATACACTGAAGCTTTCTTT.

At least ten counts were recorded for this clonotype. CDR3 in amino acids: CASSGRESSYTF. The CDR3 DNA is TGTGCCAGCTCGGGCAGGGAATCCAGCTACACCTTC. This rearrangement joins TRBV2 to TRBJ1-2, with a possible D match to TRBD1 (5 bases). Per the germline V gene, CDR1 is SNHLY and CDR2 is FYNNEI. The CDR3 is 12 residues long. The germline V and J ends were trimmed by 8 bases and 9 bases, with 16 bases remaining between them.

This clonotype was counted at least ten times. This CDR3 reads CASSPVGGGSSTEAFF. The CDR3, as DNA: TGCGCCAGCAGCCCGGTAGGGGGGGGTAGTAGCACTGAAGCTTTCTTT. The J gene is TRBJ1-1, the V gene TRBV5-1, with D tentatively TRBD1 (6 bases). Trimming shortened V by 4 bases and J by 4 bases, and 20 bases separated the two germline ends. The CDR3 is 16 amino acids. Germline V lookup: CDR1 SGHRS, CDR2 YFSETQ.

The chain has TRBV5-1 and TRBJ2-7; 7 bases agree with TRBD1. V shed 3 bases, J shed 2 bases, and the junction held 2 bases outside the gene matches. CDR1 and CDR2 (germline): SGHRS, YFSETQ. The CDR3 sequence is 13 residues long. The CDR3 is CASSSGTAYEQYF. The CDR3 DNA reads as TGCGCCAGCAGCTCTGGGACAGCCTACGAGCAGTACTTC.

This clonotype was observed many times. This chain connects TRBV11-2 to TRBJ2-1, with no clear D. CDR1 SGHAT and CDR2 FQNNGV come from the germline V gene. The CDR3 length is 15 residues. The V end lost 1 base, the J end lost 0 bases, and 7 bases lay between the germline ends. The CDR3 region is CASSLGESSYNEQFF. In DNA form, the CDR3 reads TGTGCCAGCAGCTTAGGGGAAAGCTCCTACAATGAGCAGTTCTTC.

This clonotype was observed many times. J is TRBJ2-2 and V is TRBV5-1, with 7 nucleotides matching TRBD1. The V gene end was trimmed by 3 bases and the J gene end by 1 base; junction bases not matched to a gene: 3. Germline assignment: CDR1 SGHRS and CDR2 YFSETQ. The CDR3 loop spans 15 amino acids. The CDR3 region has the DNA TGCGCCAGCAGCTCGGGACAGAAGAACACCGGGGAGCTGTTTTTT. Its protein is CASSSGQKNTGELFF.

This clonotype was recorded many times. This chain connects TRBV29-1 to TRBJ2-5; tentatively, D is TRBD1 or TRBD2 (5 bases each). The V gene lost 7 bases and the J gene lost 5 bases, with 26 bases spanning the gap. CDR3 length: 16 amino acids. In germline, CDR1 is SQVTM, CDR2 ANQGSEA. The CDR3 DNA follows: TGCAGCGCCCTTATCCCCCGGGGACCAAAACGGGAGACCCAGTACTTC. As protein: CSALIPRGPKRETQYF.